These 13 T cell receptor beta chains were sequenced from one sample in a study of glioma-infiltrating T cells after dendritic cell vaccination. The protocol was immunoSEQ multiplex PCR, while the TCRdb copy is restricted to in-frame clones and leaves out a portion. The sample yields around 78,000 clones, roughly 84% seen once. Sample time point: after dendritic cell vaccination, including at tumor progression/relapse. This material consisted of blood, taken after dendritic cell vaccination. The receptors derive from a human donor with glioblastoma.

This clone was counted a few times. The chain recombines TRBV5-1 with TRBJ2-5; 8 nucleotides line up with TRBD1. This CDR3 has 14 residues. Germline CDR1 SGHRS, CDR2 YFSETQ. The V gene end was trimmed by 5 bases and the J gene end by 4 bases; junction bases not matched to a gene: 7. Written as DNA, the CDR3 is TGCGCCAGCAGTTATAAAGGACAGGGAGAGACCCAGTACTTC. Translating gives CASSYKGQGETQYF.

The gene calls are TRBV6-6 and TRBJ1-1, with 7 bases identical to TRBD1. CDR3 length: 16 amino acids. With V trimmed by 5 bases and J by 1 base, 10 bases remained unmatched. Germline values: CDR1 MNHNY, CDR2 SVGAGI (reference sequence). This chain's CDR3 is CASSVQGPQGNTEAFF. CDR3 DNA: TGTGCCAGCAGTGTACAGGGGCCACAAGGGAACACTGAAGCTTTCTTT.

The J gene is TRBJ2-5, the V gene TRBV5-1; tentative D call: TRBD2 (6 bases). This CDR3 is 15 amino acids long. The V and J ends lost 4 bases and 7 bases respectively, with 20 bases between them. The V gene's germline CDR1 is SGHRS and CDR2 YFSETQ. The CDR3 loop is CASSLGGLGRGTQYF. CDR3 sequence (DNA): TGCGCCAGCAGCCTTGGGGGACTGGGCCGGGGGACCCAGTACTTC.

The chain carries TRBV27 and TRBJ1-1; a possible D gene is TRBD1 (6 bases). Trimming removed 6 bases from V and 5 bases from J, with 13 bases in between. The CDR3 is 13 residues long. Germline-derived CDR1 and CDR2 are MNHEY and SMNVEV (reference sequence). The CDR3 nucleotides read TGTGCCAGCAGATGGGGGCAGGGAACTGAAGCTTTCTTT. Protein: CASRWGQGTEAFF.

The V gene is TRBV6-1, the J gene TRBJ2-5; the match to TRBD2 covers 7 bases. Trimming removed 3 bases from V and 5 bases from J; junction bases left unmatched: 6. The germline gives CDR1 MNHNS, CDR2 SASEGT. CDR3 length: 14 amino acids. CDR3 bases: TGTGCCAGCAGTGATGGGGGGGGTACGGAGACCCAGTACTTC. Its protein is CASSDGGGTETQYF.

The chain links TRBV18 to TRBJ1-4; TRBD1 aligns across 9 bases. V lost 3 bases to trimming and J lost 8 bases; unmatched junction nucleotides: 7. Per the germline V gene, CDR1 is KGHSH and CDR2 is LQKENI. CDR3 length equals 15 residues. This chain's CDR3 is CASSPLTGGEEKLFF. The DNA of the CDR3 is TGTGCCAGCTCACCTCTGACAGGGGGGGAAGAAAAACTGTTTTTT.

The J gene is TRBJ2-3, the V gene TRBV5-6, with 7 bases matching TRBD1. J was trimmed by 9 bases and V by 2 bases; bases with no gene match: 12. This CDR3 contains 15 residues. CDR1 and CDR2 (germline): SGHDT, YYEEEE. The CDR3 DNA reads TGTGCCAGCAGCTTCAGACAGGGATCGGTTTCGACGCAGTATTTT. It encodes CASSFRQGSVSTQYF.

The J gene is TRBJ1-5, the V gene TRBV27; TRBD1 might be the D (5 bases). Per germline, CDR1 MNHEY and CDR2 SMNVEV (reference sequence). The V end lost 3 bases, the J end lost 1 base, and 7 bases lay between the germline ends. The length of the CDR3 is 14 residues. The CDR3 region has the DNA TGTGCCAGCAGTTTTGGGGCGAGCAATCAGCCCCAGCATTTT. Its translation is CASSFGASNQPQHF.

The genes are TRBV2 and TRBJ1-2; TRBD1 aligns across 11 bases. Unmatched junction bases numbered 10, after V lost 9 bases and J lost 4 bases. The CDR3 loop spans 15 amino acids. Germline CDR1 is SNHLY and CDR2 is FYNNEI. The DNA of the CDR3 is TGTGCCAGAGCTGGCCCGGGACAGGGGGGCTATGGCTACACCTTC. This translates into CARAGPGQGGYGYTF.

This clone was detected only once. In DNA, the CDR3 is TGTGCCAGCAGTTTATCCGCCCCGGGACTAGCGGGAGGAAACACCGGGGAGCTGTTTTTT. This sequence encodes CASSLSAPGLAGGNTGELFF. The chain combines TRBV27 with TRBJ2-2; 15 bases line up with TRBD2. V shed 0 bases and J 2 bases; nucleotides not matched to a gene: 7. The CDR3 contains 20 residues. The germline V gene encodes CDR1 MNHEY and CDR2 SMNVEV (reference sequence).

The rearrangement joins TRBV25-1 to TRBJ1-4; no reliable D call. This CDR3 comprises 12 residues. The germline V and J ends were trimmed by 7 bases and 8 bases, with 11 bases remaining between them. The germline gives CDR1 MGHDK, CDR2 SYGVNS. The CDR3 here is CASKRGEEKLFF. The CDR3 DNA is TGTGCCAGCAAACGGGGAGAGGAAAAACTGTTTTTT.

The genes are TRBV29-1 and TRBJ1-2; D ambiguous. From germline, CDR1 is SQVTM and CDR2 ANQGSEA. Trimming removed 8 bases at V and 4 bases at J, with 14 bases between. The CDR3 totals 12 residues. The CDR3 sequence is CSTSKEGYGYTF. DNA for the CDR3: TGCAGCACTTCAAAAGAGGGCTATGGCTACACCTTC.

The genes are TRBV9 and TRBJ2-1, with 10 bases identical to TRBD1. Germline loops: CDR1 SGDLS, CDR2 YYNGEE. The CDR3 loop spans 16 amino acids. The V gene end was trimmed by 2 bases and the J gene end by 4 bases; junction bases not matched to a gene: 6. CDR3 residues: CASSVSLGQGYNEQFF. CDR3 nucleotide sequence: TGTGCCAGCAGCGTTAGTTTGGGACAGGGGTACAATGAGCAGTTCTTC. The complete variable domain, with remaining parts taken from reference TRBV9 and TRBJ2-1, reads DSGVTQTPKHLITATGQRVTLRCSPRSGDLSVYWYQQSLDQGLQFLIQYYNGEERAKGNILERFSAQQFPDLHSELNLSSLELGDSALYFCASSVSLGQGYNEQFFGPGTRLTVL.